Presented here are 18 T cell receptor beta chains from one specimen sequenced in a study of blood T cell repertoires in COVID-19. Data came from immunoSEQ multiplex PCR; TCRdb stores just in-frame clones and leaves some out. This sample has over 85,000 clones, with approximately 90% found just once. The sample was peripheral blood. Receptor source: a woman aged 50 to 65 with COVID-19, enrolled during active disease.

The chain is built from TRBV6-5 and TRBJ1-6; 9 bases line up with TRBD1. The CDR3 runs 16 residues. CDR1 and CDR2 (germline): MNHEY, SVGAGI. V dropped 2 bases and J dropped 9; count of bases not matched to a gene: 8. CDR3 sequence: CASSYAGTGIISPLHF. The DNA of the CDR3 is TGTGCCAGCAGTTACGCCGGGACAGGGATAATTTCACCCCTCCACTTT.

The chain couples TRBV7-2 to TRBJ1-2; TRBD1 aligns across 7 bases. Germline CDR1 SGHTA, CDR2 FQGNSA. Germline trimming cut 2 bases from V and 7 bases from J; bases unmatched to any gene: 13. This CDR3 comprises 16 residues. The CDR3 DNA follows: TGTGCCAGCAGCTTAATGGCCCAAGACAGGGCATTTGGCTACACCTTC. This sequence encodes CASSLMAQDRAFGYTF.

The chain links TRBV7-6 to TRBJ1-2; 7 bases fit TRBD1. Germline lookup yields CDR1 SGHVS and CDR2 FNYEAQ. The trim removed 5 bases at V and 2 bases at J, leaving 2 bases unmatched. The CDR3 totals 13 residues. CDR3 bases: TGTGCCAGCAGCCAACAGGGGAACTATGGCTACACCTTC. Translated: CASSQQGNYGYTF. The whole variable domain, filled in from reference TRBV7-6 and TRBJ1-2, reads GAGVSQSPRYKVTKRGQDVALRCDPISGHVSLYWYRQALGQGPEFLTYFNYEAQQDKSGLPNDRFSAERPEGSISTLTIQRTEQRDSAMYRCASSQQGNYGYTFGSGTRLTVV.

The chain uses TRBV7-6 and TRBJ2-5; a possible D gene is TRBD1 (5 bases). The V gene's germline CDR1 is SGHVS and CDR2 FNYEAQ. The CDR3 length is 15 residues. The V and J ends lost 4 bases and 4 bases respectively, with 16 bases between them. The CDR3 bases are TGTGCCAGCAGCTCAACCCAGGGCAGCAGAGAGACCCAGTACTTC. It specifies CASSSTQGSRETQYF.

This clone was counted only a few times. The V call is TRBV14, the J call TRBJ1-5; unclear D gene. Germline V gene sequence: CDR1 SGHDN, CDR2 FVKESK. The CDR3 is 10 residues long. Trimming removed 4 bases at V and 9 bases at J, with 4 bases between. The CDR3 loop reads CASSRRPQHF. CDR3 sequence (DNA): TGTGCCAGCAGCCGTCGGCCCCAGCATTTT.

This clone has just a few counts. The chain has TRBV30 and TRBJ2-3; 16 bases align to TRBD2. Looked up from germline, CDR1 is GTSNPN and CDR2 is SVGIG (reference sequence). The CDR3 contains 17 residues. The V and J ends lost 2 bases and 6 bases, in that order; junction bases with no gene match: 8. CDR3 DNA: TGTGCCTGGAGTAAACCGGGACTAGCGGGGGGGTTCGATACGCAGTATTTT. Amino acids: CAWSKPGLAGGFDTQYF.

CDR3 DNA: TGTGCCAGCAGCTTGGCCGGGAGGGGGCTAGGAGGAAACACCATATATTTT. Translation: CASSLAGRGLGGNTIYF. The rearrangement links TRBV5-6 to TRBJ1-3; 7 bases align to TRBD1. From germline, CDR1 is SGHDT and CDR2 YYEEEE. The CDR3 spans 17 residues. The ends lost 0 bases at V and 4 bases at J; junction bases unmatched: 10.

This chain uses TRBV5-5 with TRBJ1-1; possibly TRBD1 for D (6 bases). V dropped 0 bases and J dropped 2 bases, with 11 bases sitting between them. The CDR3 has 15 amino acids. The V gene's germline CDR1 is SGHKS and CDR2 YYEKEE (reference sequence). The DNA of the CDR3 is TGTGCCAGCAGCTTGGTGCCAGGGACAAACACTGAAGCTTTCTTT. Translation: CASSLVPGTNTEAFF.

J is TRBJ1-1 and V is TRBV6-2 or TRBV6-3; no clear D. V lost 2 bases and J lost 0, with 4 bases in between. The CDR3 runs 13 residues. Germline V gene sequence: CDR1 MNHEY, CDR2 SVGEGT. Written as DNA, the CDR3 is TGTGCCAGCAGTTACCGCGTGAACACTGAAGCTTTCTTT. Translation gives CASSYRVNTEAFF.

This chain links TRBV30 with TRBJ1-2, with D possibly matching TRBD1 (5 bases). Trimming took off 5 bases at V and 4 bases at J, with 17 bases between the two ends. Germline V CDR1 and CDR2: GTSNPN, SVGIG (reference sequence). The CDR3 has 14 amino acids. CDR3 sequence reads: CAWVRGREGYGYTF. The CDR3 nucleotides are TGTGCCTGGGTTCGCGGCAGGGAAGGCTATGGCTACACCTTC.

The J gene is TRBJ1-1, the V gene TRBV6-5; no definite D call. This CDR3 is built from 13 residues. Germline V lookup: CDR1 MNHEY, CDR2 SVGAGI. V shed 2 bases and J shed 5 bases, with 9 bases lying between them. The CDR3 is CASSYGLRTEAFF. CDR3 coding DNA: TGTGCCAGCAGTTACGGACTGAGAACTGAAGCTTTCTTT.

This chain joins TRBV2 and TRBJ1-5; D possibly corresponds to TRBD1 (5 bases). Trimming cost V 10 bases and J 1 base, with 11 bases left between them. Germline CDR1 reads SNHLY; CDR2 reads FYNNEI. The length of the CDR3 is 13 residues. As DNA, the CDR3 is TGTGCCACCGCTGGGGCCAGCAATCAGCCCCAGCATTTT. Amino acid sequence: CATAGASNQPQHF.

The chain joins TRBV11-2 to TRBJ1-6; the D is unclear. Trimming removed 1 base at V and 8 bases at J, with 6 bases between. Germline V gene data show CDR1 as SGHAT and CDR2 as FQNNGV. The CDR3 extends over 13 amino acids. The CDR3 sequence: CASSLARDSPLHF. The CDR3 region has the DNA TGTGCCAGCAGCTTAGCCCGGGATTCACCCCTCCACTTT.

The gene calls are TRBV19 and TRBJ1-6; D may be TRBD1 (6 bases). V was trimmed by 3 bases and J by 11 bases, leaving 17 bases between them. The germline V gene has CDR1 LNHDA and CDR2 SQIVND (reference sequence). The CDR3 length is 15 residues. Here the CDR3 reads CASSIKGSWGPPLHF. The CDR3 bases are TGTGCCAGTAGTATCAAGGGGTCATGGGGGCCACCCCTCCACTTT.

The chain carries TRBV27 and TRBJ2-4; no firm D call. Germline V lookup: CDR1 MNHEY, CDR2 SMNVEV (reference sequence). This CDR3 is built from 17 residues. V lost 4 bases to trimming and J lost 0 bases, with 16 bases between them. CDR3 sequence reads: CASSSRTGLLAKNIQYF. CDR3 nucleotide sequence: TGTGCCAGCAGTTCCCGAACGGGTCTTCTAGCCAAAAACATTCAGTACTTC.

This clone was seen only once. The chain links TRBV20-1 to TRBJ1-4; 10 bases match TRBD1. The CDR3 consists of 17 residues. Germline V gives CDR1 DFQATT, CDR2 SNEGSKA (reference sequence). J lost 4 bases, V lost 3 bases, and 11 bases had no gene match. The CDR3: CSASPGQGRGDNEKLFF. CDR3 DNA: TGCAGTGCTAGTCCGGGACAGGGGAGGGGGGATAATGAAAAACTGTTTTTT.

CDR3: CATPNRGSGGESYNEQFF. The CDR3 DNA is TGTGCCACCCCTAATCGGGGTAGCGGGGGAGAGTCCTACAATGAGCAGTTCTTC. This rearrangement joins TRBV21-1 to TRBJ2-1; the D segment call TRBD2 is taken from the table without a DNA check. TRBV21-1 is deemed a pseudogene. CDR3 length: 18 amino acids.

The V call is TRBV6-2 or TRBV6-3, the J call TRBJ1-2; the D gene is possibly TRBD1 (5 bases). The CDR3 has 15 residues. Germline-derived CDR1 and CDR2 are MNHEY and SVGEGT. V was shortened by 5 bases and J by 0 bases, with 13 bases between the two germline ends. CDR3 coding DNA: TGTGCCAGCAGTGCCCCAGGGTCATCTAACTATGGCTACACCTTC. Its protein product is CASSAPGSSNYGYTF.